These 20 T cell receptor beta chains originate from one sample sequenced in a study of T cell repertoires in cytomegalovirus infection. Their antigens are not known. Using its own MiXCR run on the reads, TCRdb lists one record per CDR3 protein. The data hold 650,000 to 900,000 distinct CDR3 sequences, with 25% to 35% observed a single time. Specimen: cultured CD8+ T cells from PBMCs, collected from culture after CMV antigen stimulation. These TCRs come from a human donor in good health (CMV status not recorded). Some clones in this sample may be carry-over from other donors' samples.

This clonotype was recorded many times. The chain joins TRBV20-1 to TRBJ2-6; perhaps TRBD1 as D (5 bases). This CDR3 has 16 amino acids. The germline V gene encodes CDR1 DFQATT and CDR2 SNEGSKA (reference sequence). V lost 6 bases and J 0 bases, leaving 15 bases between the germline ends. The CDR3: CSAQTVPPSGANVLTF. The CDR3 DNA sequence: TGCAGTGCCCAGACAGTCCCTCCCTCTGGGGCCAACGTCCTGACTTTC.

V gene TRBV7-9 combines with J gene TRBJ1-1; D unclear. The V gene lost 2 bases and the J gene lost 6 bases, with 7 bases spanning the gap. This CDR3 contains 12 residues. The V gene's germline CDR1 is SEHNR and CDR2 FQNEAQ (reference sequence). This chain's CDR3 is CASSLKLAEAFF. The CDR3 coding sequence is TGTGCCAGCAGCTTAAAGTTGGCTGAAGCTTTCTTT.

The chain links TRBV20-1 to TRBJ1-2; D perhaps matches TRBD1 (6 bases). The V end lost 4 bases, the J end lost 0 bases, and 9 bases lay between the germline ends. CDR3 length: 13 amino acids. CDR1 and CDR2 from the germline V gene are DFQATT and SNEGSKA (reference sequence). CDR3 in amino acids: CSAIGGTNYGYTF. DNA of the CDR3: TGCAGTGCTATAGGGGGGACTAACTATGGCTACACCTTC.

This clonotype was seen a handful of times. The chain recombines TRBV4-1 with TRBJ2-2; D may be TRBD1 (5 bases). Looked up from germline, CDR1 is MGHRA and CDR2 is YSYEKL. Trimming took 2 bases from V and 3 from J, leaving 13 bases between them. The CDR3 is 16 residues long. The CDR3: CASSQYRKGDTGELFF. CDR3 DNA sequence: TGCGCCAGCAGCCAATACAGGAAAGGGGACACCGGGGAGCTGTTTTTT.

CDR3 in amino acids: CSALRLYGYTF. CDR3 DNA: TGCAGTGCCCTACGACTCTATGGCTACACCTTC. V gene TRBV20-1 combines with J gene TRBJ1-2; D remains unclear. Per the germline V gene, CDR1 is DFQATT and CDR2 is SNEGSKA (reference sequence). The CDR3 consists of 11 residues. V was trimmed by 6 bases and J by 4 bases, leaving 9 bases between them.

Only a few counts were recorded for this clonotype. V and J are TRBV20-1 and TRBJ1-1; 8 bases agree with TRBD1. Trimming at V came to 0 bases and at J to 0 bases, leaving 3 bases not matched to a gene. CDR3 size: 15 residues. CDR1 DFQATT and CDR2 SNEGSKA come from the germline V gene (reference sequence). The CDR3 DNA follows: TGCAGTGCTAGAGACCGACAGGGGCTGAACACTGAAGCTTTCTTT. This encodes CSARDRQGLNTEAFF.

This clonotype has a handful of counts. The CDR3 loop reads CASRGDSQLHV. The CDR3 DNA sequence: TGTGCCAGCAGGGGCGACAGTCAGTTGCACGTC. This chain joins TRBV7-4 and TRBJ2-7; a possible D gene is TRBD1 (5 bases). Germline CDR1 SGHVT, CDR2 SQSDAQ. The CDR3 extends over 11 amino acids.

The chain has TRBV29-1 and TRBJ1-6, with 7 positions matching TRBD1. V lost 6 bases and J lost 7; bases outside the gene matches: 9. This CDR3 has 14 amino acids. Germline lookup yields CDR1 SQVTM and CDR2 ANQGSEA. The CDR3 bases are TGCAGCGTCCGGGCAGGGGGGGCCAATTCACCCCTCCACTTT. This gives the protein CSVRAGGANSPLHF.

J is TRBJ1-2 and V is TRBV7-9, with D possibly TRBD1 on 6 matching bases. The germline CDR1 and CDR2 sequences are SEHNR and FQNEAQ (reference sequence). V dropped 5 bases and J dropped 5 bases, with 21 bases sitting between them. The CDR3 has 16 residues. In nucleotides, the CDR3 is TGTGCCAGCAGCGGCTTGGGACACGGCTTTCAGTATGGCTACACCTTC. Residues: CASSGLGHGFQYGYTF.

This clonotype was counted at least ten times. The chain uses TRBV7-9 and TRBJ1-2; 11 nucleotides agree with TRBD1. This CDR3 contains 14 residues. Germline CDR1 and CDR2: SEHNR and FQNEAQ (reference sequence). Germline trimming cut 5 bases from V and 7 bases from J; bases unmatched to any gene: 6. The CDR3 spells CASSLGTGGGGYTF. CDR3 in DNA: TGTGCCAGCAGCCTGGGGACAGGGGGAGGTGGCTACACCTTC.

V is TRBV24-1 and J is TRBJ2-1; no reliable D call. CDR3 length equals 13 residues. V was cut by 4 bases and J by 7 bases, with 10 bases left in between. Germline CDR1 KGHDR, CDR2 SFDVKD. Here the CDR3 reads CATSDRSRNEQFF. CDR3 bases: TGTGCCACCAGTGACCGCAGTAGGAATGAGCAGTTCTTC.

This clonotype has ten or more counts. The rearrangement joins TRBV6-6 to TRBJ2-5; D is ambiguous. Germline V gene lookup returns CDR1 MNHNY and CDR2 SVGAGI (reference sequence). The CDR3 is 11 residues long. Trimming removed 11 bases at V and 4 bases at J, with 11 bases between. CDR3 in amino acids: CAAGPRETQYF. In DNA form, the CDR3 reads TGTGCCGCAGGTCCCCGAGAGACCCAGTACTTC.

On this clonotype: One junction end disagrees with the germline gene, perhaps due to a read error. V gene TRBV5-3 combines with J gene TRBJ1-6, with a possible D match to TRBD1 (6 bases). TRBV5-3 is an ORF for which the function is uncertain. The CDR3 loop spans 16 amino acids. CDR3 residues: CASSLVGGGRNSPLHF. In DNA form, the CDR3 reads TGTGCCAGCAGCTTGGTCGGGGGCGGAAGAAATTCACCCCTCCACTTT.

This clonotype was observed a few times. The chain is built from TRBV4-3 and TRBJ2-4; no firm D call. Germline V lookup: CDR1 LGHNA, CDR2 YSLEER. The CDR3 spans 14 residues. V gave up 3 bases and J gave up 8 bases, with 14 bases separating them. DNA of the CDR3: TGCGCCAGCAGCCAGCGTGGCAACGAGCACATTCAGTACTTC. This gives the protein CASSQRGNEHIQYF.

The V gene is TRBV27, the J gene TRBJ1-1; 8 nucleotides align to TRBD1. Germline V gene lookup returns CDR1 MNHEY and CDR2 SMNVEV (reference sequence). Trimming took 5 bases from V and 1 from J; bases not matched to a gene: 9. The CDR3 sequence is 16 residues long. CDR3 DNA: TGTGCCAGCAGTGCCTCCCAGGGGGCGGGGAACACTGAAGCTTTCTTT. Amino acid sequence: CASSASQGAGNTEAFF.

This clonotype came up many times. V gene TRBV7-9 combines with J gene TRBJ2-3, with 7 bases that match TRBD1. Trimming cost V 4 bases and J 0 bases; bases outside gene matches: 1. The CDR3 loop spans 14 amino acids. Germline V lookup: CDR1 SEHNR, CDR2 FQNEAQ (reference sequence). The CDR3 coding sequence is TGTGCCAGCAGCTGGACAGGAAGCACAGATACGCAGTATTTT. Translating gives CASSWTGSTDTQYF.

The CDR3 nucleotides read TGTGCCAGCAGGATGACAGGGGACTCTGGGGCCAACGTCCTGACTTTC. It is translated as CASRMTGDSGANVLTF. This chain joins TRBV12-3 or TRBV12-4 and TRBJ2-6; 8 bases align to TRBD1. The junction had 4 bases not matched to a gene; V was cut back by 6 bases and J by 0 bases. The CDR3 consists of 16 residues.

This clonotype was found a few times. The chain carries TRBV4-1 and TRBJ1-6; the match to TRBD1 covers 8 bases. Germline lookup yields CDR1 MGHRA and CDR2 YSYEKL. V trimming: 6 bases; J trimming: 10 bases; junction bases outside the gene matches: 5. This CDR3 has 13 amino acids. CDR3 DNA: TGCGCCAGCAGGACAGGGGCTGGATCACCCCTCCACTTT. Its translation: CASRTGAGSPLHF.

The chain employs TRBV27 and TRBJ2-5, with D uncertain. V lost 9 bases and J 5 bases, leaving 10 bases between the germline ends. Germline V gene lookup returns CDR1 MNHEY and CDR2 SMNVEV (reference sequence). CDR3 length equals 11 residues. This CDR3 reads CASTYGETQYF. The CDR3 coding sequence is TGTGCCAGTACTTATGGGGAGACCCAGTACTTC.

This chain joins TRBV12-3 or TRBV12-4 and TRBJ2-1; D could derive from TRBD1 or TRBD2 (7 bases each). The CDR3 spans 14 residues. Trimming shortened V by 3 bases and J by 7 bases, and 13 bases separated the two germline ends. CDR3 in amino acids: CASSLGGGWNEQFF. The CDR3 bases are TGTGCCAGCAGTTTGGGAGGGGGCTGGAATGAGCAGTTCTTC.